This entry concerns a single T cell receptor beta chain. Using immunoSEQ multiplex PCR, the repertoire was profiled, and TCRdb retains in-frame clones only, with some absent. Here the sample spans a few hundred thousand clones, less than 90% being singletons. This record belongs to a study of blood T cell repertoires in COVID-19. With V trimmed by 3 bases and J by 1 base, 7 bases remained unmatched. The CDR3 length is 16 residues. Germline CDR1 and CDR2: SGHKS and YYEKEE (reference sequence). The study drew participants aged 18 to 89 years from some 25 US areas. Participants' reported clinical history set cohort assignment. Either two negative PCRs, clearance, or symptom resolution qualified Cohort 3 donors as recovered.

The clonotype comes from a woman between 45 and 60 years old who had recovered from COVID-19. The sequenced sample consisted of PBMCs or T cells enriched from blood (not recorded which). The genes are TRBV5-5 and TRBJ2-3; 8 bases align to TRBD2. The CDR3 nucleotides are TGTGCCAGCAGCTGGGGAGCGGGGGTGGGCACAGATACGCAGTATTTT. It translates to CASSWGAGVGTDTQYF.